These T cell receptor beta chains were read from a single sample in a study of blood T cell repertoires in COVID-19. Some clones are missing from TCRdb's copy, which holds only in-frame ones; the method was immunoSEQ multiplex PCR. The table has 200,000 or so clones, around 84% seen once; the top ten hold about 20%. The source material was peripheral blood. Receptors originate from a human donor in a cohort sampled during active COVID-19. Each CDR3 is given with its conserved first and last residue. The order of the fields is D gene, V gene, J gene, clone size, CDR3 protein, CDR3 DNA. A D gene is named only where the DNA matches it firmly. The size entry is marked missing in some rows and otherwise reads once, few, many or a size class.

-	TRBV27	TRBJ2-2	-	CASSRRWTVFNTGELFF	TGTGCCAGCAGTAGGAGGTGGACAGTTTTTAACACCGGGGAGCTGTTTTTT
-	TRBV6-1	TRBJ1-5	-	CASSEGGGRQPQHF	TGTGCCAGCAGTGAAGGCGGGGGTCGTCAGCCCCAGCATTTT
TRBD2	TRBV11-2	TRBJ2-3	-	CASSFRTSGFTDTQYF	TGTGCCAGCAGCTTCAGGACTAGCGGATTCACAGATACGCAGTATTTT
TRBD1	TRBV18	TRBJ1-6	-	CASSGTGGRGNNSPLHF	TGTGCCAGCTCGGGGACAGGGGGGAGAGGGAATAATTCACCCCTCCACTTT
-	TRBV28	TRBJ1-3	-	CASSSTGTGNTIYF	TGTGCCAGCAGTTCAACAGGGACTGGAAACACCATATATTTT
-	TRBV18	TRBJ1-1	-	CASSPGPSTEAFF	TGTGCCAGCTCACCTGGGCCGTCGACTGAAGCTTTCTTT
TRBD1	TRBV28	TRBJ2-7	-	CASSTPGQGAAYEQYF	TGTGCCAGCAGTACCCCCGGACAGGGGGCTGCCTACGAGCAGTACTTC
-	TRBV7-9	TRBJ2-3	-	CATAWGHADTQYF	TGTGCCACTGCGTGGGGGCATGCAGATACGCAGTATTTT
-	TRBV12-3/TRBV12-4	TRBJ2-5	once	CASSWATQYF	TGTGCCAGCAGCTGGGCTACCCAGTACTTC
-	TRBV7-9	TRBJ1-3	-	CASSLAGGAVSGNTIYF	TGTGCCAGCAGCTTAGCCGGGGGGGCTGTGTCTGGAAACACCATATATTTT
TRBD2	TRBV27	TRBJ2-3	-	CASGRAGAEDTQYF	TGTGCCAGCGGGCGAGCGGGAGCGGAAGATACGCAGTATTTT
-	TRBV2	TRBJ1-5	-	CASSPDSNQPQHF	TGTGCCAGCAGCCCAGATAGCAATCAGCCCCAGCATTTT
-	TRBV5-8	TRBJ2-2	-	CASSFGGTGGELFF	TGTGCCAGCAGCTTTGGGGGCACCGGCGGGGAGCTGTTTTTT
TRBD2	TRBV19	TRBJ2-5	-	CASSIRGLAGGGETQYF	TGTGCCAGTAGTATTCGCGGACTAGCGGGGGGGGGAGAGACCCAGTACTTC
-	TRBV27	TRBJ2-1	few	CASGGGAGYNEQFF	TGTGCCAGCGGAGGGGGGGCAGGTTACAATGAGCAGTTCTTC
-	TRBV5-1	TRBJ2-1	-	CASSLSGYLNEQFF	TGCGCCAGCAGCCTGAGCGGGTACCTTAATGAGCAGTTCTTC
-	TRBV19	TRBJ1-5	few	CASSVPRTGNNQPQHF	TGTGCCAGTAGTGTCCCAAGGACGGGAAACAATCAGCCCCAGCATTTT
-	TRBV6-2/TRBV6-3	TRBJ1-2	-	CASSYRPGRGGYTF	TGTGCCAGCAGTTACCGGCCAGGTCGGGGTGGCTACACCTTC
-	TRBV28	TRBJ1-2	-	CASSIGRRTALGYTF	TGTGCCAGCAGCATAGGACGACGGACAGCTCTTGGCTACACCTTC
-	TRBV6-5	TRBJ2-3	-	CASSPAADTQYF	TGTGCCAGCAGTCCGGCGGCAGATACGCAGTATTTT
TRBD1	TRBV7-8	TRBJ1-1	-	CASAGDRNTEAFF	TGTGCCAGCGCTGGGGACAGGAACACTGAAGCTTTCTTT
TRBD1	TRBV3-1/TRBV3-2	TRBJ2-1	-	CASSPGTGWDEQFF	TGTGCCAGCAGCCCCGGGACAGGGTGGGATGAGCAGTTCTTC
-	TRBV19	TRBJ2-5	-	CASSLGHLEETQYF	TGTGCCAGTAGCCTGGGACACCTTGAAGAGACCCAGTACTTC
-	TRBV5-1	TRBJ2-7	-	CASTEGVTYEQYF	TGCGCCAGCACGGAAGGAGTCACCTACGAGCAGTACTTC
-	TRBV7-9	TRBJ1-2	few	CASSSDAGVYGYTF	TGTGCCAGCAGCAGTGACGCAGGGGTTTATGGCTACACCTTC
-	TRBV27	TRBJ2-2	few	CASLRRSPPGELFF	TGTGCCAGTCTTCGGCGGAGTCCCCCCGGGGAGCTGTTTTTT
-	TRBV7-3	TRBJ2-3	-	CASSLIGRGGTDTQYF	TGTGCCAGCAGCTTAATAGGGCGGGGAGGCACAGATACGCAGTATTTT
-	TRBV2	TRBJ1-1	-	CASRLGFNTEAFF	TGTGCCAGCCGACTTGGTTTTAACACTGAAGCTTTCTTT
TRBD2	TRBV28	TRBJ2-7	-	CASDPSGFGSNRYEQYF	TGTGCCAGCGACCCTAGCGGGTTCGGCTCTAACCGTTACGAGCAGTACTTC
-	TRBV18	TRBJ2-1	-	CASLLDGGVNEQFF	TGTGCCAGCCTCTTGGACGGGGGAGTCAATGAGCAGTTCTTC
TRBD1	TRBV28	TRBJ2-7	-	CASSPLTGTGRDEQYF	TGTGCCAGCAGTCCTTTAACCGGGACAGGGCGCGACGAGCAGTACTTC
TRBD2	TRBV7-8	TRBJ2-1	-	CASSESGISYNEQFF	TGTGCCAGCAGCGAGAGCGGGATTTCCTACAATGAGCAGTTCTTC
TRBD1	TRBV6-6	TRBJ1-2	-	CASNRQGGGYGYTF	TGTGCCAGCAATCGACAGGGGGGCGGCTATGGCTACACCTTC
TRBD2	TRBV3-1/TRBV3-2	TRBJ2-1	-	CASSQGLAGDDEQFF	TGTGCCAGCAGCCAGGGACTAGCGGGAGATGATGAGCAGTTCTTC
TRBD2	TRBV7-8	TRBJ2-7	-	CASSLRTSGISKQYF	TGTGCCAGCAGCTTACGGACTAGCGGGATCAGTAAGCAGTACTTC
-	TRBV4-1	TRBJ2-5	-	CASSQGAGRRETQYF	TGCGCCAGCAGCCAAGGCGCAGGGAGGCGAGAGACCCAGTACTTC
-	TRBV5-1	TRBJ2-2	-	CASRAAASNTGELFF	TGCGCCAGCAGAGCGGCCGCGTCGAACACCGGGGAGCTGTTTTTT
-	TRBV29-1	TRBJ1-1	-	CSVEPRVSTEAFF	TGCAGCGTTGAACCCAGGGTCAGCACTGAAGCTTTCTTT
-	TRBV6-6	TRBJ2-6	-	CASSPPHLGIAGANVLTF	TGTGCCAGCAGTCCCCCCCATCTAGGTATTGCTGGGGCCAACGTCCTGACTTTC
TRBD1	TRBV5-1	TRBJ2-2	-	CASSLATGATGELFF	TGCGCCAGCAGCTTGGCCACAGGGGCAACCGGGGAGCTGTTTTTT
-	TRBV7-8	TRBJ1-3	-	CASSLGLTNSGNTIYF	TGTGCCAGCAGCTTAGGACTTACGAACTCTGGAAACACCATATATTTT
TRBD1	TRBV28	TRBJ2-2	-	CASLKRTGHGELFF	TGTGCCAGCCTCAAAAGGACAGGCCACGGGGAGCTGTTTTTT
-	TRBV4-2	TRBJ2-3	-	CASSQEAGDRDTQYF	TGTGCCAGCAGCCAAGAAGCCGGGGATAGGGATACGCAGTATTTT
TRBD1	TRBV5-1	TRBJ2-7	many	CASSLTGGREQYF	TGCGCCAGCAGCTTGACAGGGGGGCGCGAGCAGTACTTC
TRBD1	TRBV10-3	TRBJ2-1	-	CAISGQGQAPGQFF	TGTGCCATCAGTGGACAGGGGCAGGCCCCGGGGCAGTTCTTC
-	TRBV24-1	TRBJ2-2	-	CATSAEGGTGELFF	TGTGCCACCAGTGCCGAGGGAGGTACCGGGGAGCTGTTTTTT
-	TRBV7-6	TRBJ1-6	-	CASSLAQAGNSPLHF	TGTGCCAGCAGCTTAGCCCAGGCTGGGAATTCACCCCTCCACTTT
-	TRBV5-8	TRBJ1-2	many	CASSLASGRIGYTF	TGTGCCAGCAGCTTGGCTTCAGGGAGGATTGGCTACACCTTC
-	TRBV5-5	TRBJ1-6	few	CASSLGGGFNSPLHF	TGTGCCAGCAGCTTGGGTGGCGGATTTAATTCACCCCTCCACTTT
-	TRBV7-2	TRBJ2-1	-	CASSLSSGAYNEQFF	TGTGCCAGCAGCTTATCCAGCGGAGCTTACAATGAGCAGTTCTTC